A single sample is the source of the 25 T cell receptor beta chains below, sequenced in a study of shared clonotypes between healthy human individuals. CD45RO-negative cells were positively selected for CCR7, leaving out terminally differentiated effector memory CD45RA+ cells. Here immunoSEQ multiplex PCR was the method, and the copy in TCRdb shows in-frame clones only, minus some. The repertoire holds approximately 2,000,000 clones, with over 85% as singletons. Sequences were obtained from naive CD8+ T cells from PBMCs. The receptor set was obtained from a man between 18 and 35 years old in good health. Some clones in this sample may be carry-over from other donors' samples.

The V gene is TRBV13, the J gene TRBJ2-7, with 10 bases matching TRBD1. CDR3 length: 14 residues. The trim removed 5 bases at V and 6 bases at J, leaving 7 bases unmatched. Germline V gene sequence: CDR1 PRHDT, CDR2 FYEKMQ (reference sequence). The CDR3 reads CASSGPGQGSEQYF. The DNA of the CDR3 is TGTGCCAGCAGCGGCCCGGGACAGGGGAGCGAGCAGTACTTC.

V and J are TRBV6-1 and TRBJ2-7, with 7 bases identical to TRBD2. Trimming cost V 6 bases and J 2 bases; bases outside gene matches: 10. Germline values: CDR1 MNHNS, CDR2 SASEGT. This CDR3 has 15 amino acids. The CDR3 reads CASRAWREFPYEQYF. The CDR3 nucleotides read TGTGCCAGCAGGGCCTGGCGGGAGTTCCCCTACGAGCAGTACTTC.

The gene calls are TRBV5-5 and TRBJ2-2; D gene uncertain. Germline V gene sequence: CDR1 SGHKS, CDR2 YYEKEE (reference sequence). The CDR3 covers 18 residues. Trimming pared 7 bases from V and 0 bases from J, leaving 22 bases between. CDR3 DNA sequence: TGTGCCAGCTCACGATCCCGCAGCGTCGCCTCGAACACCGGGGAGCTGTTTTTT. Translated: CASSRSRSVASNTGELFF.

The V call is TRBV4-2, the J call TRBJ2-5, with TRBD2 identical over 10 bases. The CDR3 consists of 16 residues. Per germline, CDR1 LGHNA and CDR2 YNFKEQ. The junction had 5 bases not matched to a gene; V was cut back by 0 bases and J by 4 bases. CDR3 nucleotide sequence: TGTGCCAGCAGCCAAGAAGCTAGCGGGAGAGGAGAGACCCAGTACTTC. This sequence encodes CASSQEASGRGETQYF.

This chain connects TRBV7-7 to TRBJ2-1, with TRBD1 matching over 8 bases. J gave up 4 bases and V 2 bases, and 7 bases lay outside the gene matches. Per germline, CDR1 SSHAT and CDR2 FNYEAQ (reference sequence). The CDR3 contains 16 residues. The CDR3, as DNA: TGTGCCAGCAGCTTAACAGGGGGTTACCTTTACAATGAGCAGTTCTTC. Translation: CASSLTGGYLYNEQFF.

The chain is built from TRBV7-8 and TRBJ2-7; the match to TRBD2 covers 12 bases. Trimming cost V 3 bases and J 7 bases; bases outside gene matches: 10. Germline CDR1 is SGHVS and CDR2 is FQNEAQ. The CDR3 extends over 16 amino acids. This CDR3 is CASSFGLAGPIGEQYF. CDR3 in DNA: TGTGCCAGCAGCTTCGGACTAGCGGGGCCGATCGGTGAGCAGTACTTC. Variable domain in full (rest from reference TRBV7-8 and TRBJ2-7): GAGVSQSPRYKVAKRGQDVALRCDPISGHVSLFWYQQALGQGPEFLTYFQNEAQLDKSGLPSDRFFAERPEGSVSTLKIQRTQQEDSAVYLCASSFGLAGPIGEQYFGPGTRLTVT.

The chain couples TRBV5-4 to TRBJ2-2; D unclear. The CDR3 consists of 15 residues. Per germline, CDR1 SGHNT and CDR2 YYREEE (reference sequence). The V and J ends lost 0 bases and 7 bases respectively, with 13 bases between them. The DNA for the CDR3 is TGTGCCAGCAGCTTGGGGACCACCCCTATCGGGGAGCTGTTTTTT. Amino acids: CASSLGTTPIGELFF.

A word on this clone: The identical CDR3 is also encoded by other nucleotide sequences in the sample. The genes are TRBV7-9 and TRBJ2-2; D uncertain. Germline V gene sequence: CDR1 SEHNR, CDR2 FQNEAQ (reference sequence). This CDR3 contains 15 residues. V shed 0 bases and J shed 4 bases, with 9 bases lying between them. CDR3 protein: CASSLAVGSTGELFF. CDR3 sequence (DNA): TGTGCCAGCAGCTTAGCAGTTGGATCCACCGGGGAGCTGTTTTTT.

This sequence joins TRBV7-9 and TRBJ2-7; 7 nucleotides match TRBD1. V gave up 4 bases and J gave up 2 bases; unmatched junction bases: 2. Germline CDR1 and CDR2: SEHNR and FQNEAQ (reference sequence). The CDR3 is made up of 13 amino acids. This CDR3 reads CASSYGTAYEQYF. Here the CDR3 DNA reads TGTGCCAGCAGCTACGGGACAGCCTACGAGCAGTACTTC.

This clone showed up just once. The chain carries TRBV4-1 and TRBJ2-7; possibly TRBD1 or TRBD2 for D (5 bases each). The V end was cut by 0 bases, the J end by 3 bases, with 15 bases between. The CDR3 is made up of 16 amino acids. The germline gives CDR1 MGHRA, CDR2 YSYEKL. CDR3: CASSQDRGTAIYEQYF. The CDR3 DNA follows: TGCGCCAGCAGCCAAGATCGGGGCACGGCCATCTACGAGCAGTACTTC.

CDR3 loop: CASSQYGSYEQYF. The CDR3 nucleotides are TGCGCCAGCAGCCAATATGGTTCCTACGAGCAGTACTTC. This rearrangement joins TRBV4-3 to TRBJ2-7; unclear D gene. V was shortened by 2 bases and J by 1 base, with 6 bases between the two germline ends. There are 13 residues in the CDR3. In germline, CDR1 is LGHNA, CDR2 YSLEER.

Comments on this clone: The same CDR3 is also encoded by other DNA sequences in this sample. The chain is built from TRBV9 and TRBJ2-2; 10 bases are shared with TRBD2. V shed 0 bases, J shed 0 bases, and the junction held 2 bases outside the gene matches. This CDR3 spans 17 amino acids. Germline V lookup: CDR1 SGDLS, CDR2 YYNGEE. The CDR3 is CASSVATSGTNTGELFF. CDR3 sequence (DNA): TGTGCCAGCAGCGTAGCTACTAGCGGGACGAACACCGGGGAGCTGTTTTTT.

The CDR3 sequence is CSVSGGKTYEQYF. The CDR3 nucleotides are TGCAGCGTTTCTGGCGGGAAAACCTACGAGCAGTACTTC. The V gene is TRBV29-1, the J gene TRBJ2-7; D might be TRBD2 (6 bases). In germline, CDR1 is SQVTM, CDR2 ANQGSEA. CDR3 length equals 13 residues. V gave up 5 bases and J gave up 2 bases, with 13 bases separating them.

CDR3 DNA: TGCGCCAGCAGCCGGGTATGGACAGGGGCCTCTTCTGAGGGCTACACCTTC. Its translation: CASSRVWTGASSEGYTF. This chain links TRBV4-1 with TRBJ1-2; 9 positions match TRBD1. Trimming took 4 bases from V and 8 from J; bases not matched to a gene: 17. The germline gives CDR1 MGHRA, CDR2 YSYEKL. CDR3 length equals 17 residues.

As for this clone: The same CDR3 arises from other DNA sequences in this sample as well. This chain joins TRBV7-3 and TRBJ2-1, with 12 bases aligning to TRBD2. The trim removed 5 bases at V and 3 bases at J, leaving 2 bases unmatched. This CDR3 comprises 15 residues. The germline gives CDR1 SGHTA, CDR2 FQGTGA. The CDR3 protein is CASSPLAGGYNEQFF. The CDR3 DNA sequence: TGTGCCAGCAGCCCACTAGCGGGAGGCTACAATGAGCAGTTCTTC.

Comment on this clone: The sample holds other DNA sequences that translate to the same CDR3. The chain carries TRBV4-3 and TRBJ2-7; 7 bases align to TRBD1. Unmatched junction bases numbered 2, after V lost 1 base and J lost 2 bases. Per the germline V gene, CDR1 is LGHNA and CDR2 is YSLEER. The CDR3 has 14 residues. This CDR3 reads CASSQARGPYEQYF. The CDR3 region has the DNA TGCGCCAGCAGCCAAGCTAGGGGGCCCTACGAGCAGTACTTC.

This sequence joins TRBV19 and TRBJ1-1; no firm D call. Germline values: CDR1 LNHDA, CDR2 SQIVND (reference sequence). Trimming took 5 bases from V and 6 from J, leaving 16 bases between them. This CDR3 contains 14 residues. Here the CDR3 reads CASSSRTEVPEAFF. Written as DNA, the CDR3 is TGTGCCAGTAGTTCGCGGACGGAGGTGCCTGAAGCTTTCTTT.

The V and J genes are TRBV7-8 and TRBJ2-7, with D maybe TRBD1 (6 bases). Germline-derived CDR1 and CDR2 are SGHVS and FQNEAQ. V was clipped by 3 bases and J by 5 bases, with 14 bases between them. The length of the CDR3 is 14 residues. The CDR3 region is CASSFQGIIDEQYF. In DNA, the CDR3 is TGTGCCAGCAGCTTTCAGGGGATTATCGACGAGCAGTACTTC.

CDR3 in amino acids: CASSLRLPAANYGYTF. For the CDR3, the DNA is TGTGCCAGCAGTTTAAGGCTTCCTGCAGCCAACTATGGCTACACCTTC. The rearrangement joins TRBV27 to TRBJ1-2; D is uncertain. The CDR3 has 16 amino acids. The V end lost 2 bases, the J end lost 2 bases, and 15 bases lay between the germline ends. The germline V gene encodes CDR1 MNHEY and CDR2 SMNVEV (reference sequence).

Comment on this clone: The sample contains more than one DNA sequence encoding this CDR3. CDR3 residues: CASSPISSYEQYF. The DNA of the CDR3 is TGTGCCAGCAGTCCTATCAGCTCCTACGAGCAGTACTTC. V and J are TRBV27 and TRBJ2-7, with D unclear. V lost 5 bases and J lost 0, with 8 bases in between. Germline CDR1 MNHEY, CDR2 SMNVEV (reference sequence). The length of the CDR3 is 13 residues.

V is TRBV27 and J is TRBJ2-3; 8 bases agree with TRBD2. The CDR3 is 17 residues long. The V segment lost 4 bases and the J segment 1 base; nucleotides outside the gene matches: 10. The germline CDR1 and CDR2 sequences are MNHEY and SMNVEV (reference sequence). The CDR3 region has the DNA TGTGCCAGCAGTTACCCGACGGGAGCGGGAGGCACAGATACGCAGTATTTT. This encodes CASSYPTGAGGTDTQYF.

This sequence joins TRBV11-2 and TRBJ2-3; TRBD1 agrees at 8 bases. From germline, CDR1 is SGHAT and CDR2 FQNNGV. This CDR3 comprises 17 residues. Unmatched junction bases numbered 10, after V lost 3 bases and J lost 2 bases. Written as DNA, the CDR3 is TGTGCCAGCAGCTTTCCTGGACAGGGAGGTTCCACAGATACGCAGTATTTT. Protein: CASSFPGQGGSTDTQYF.

This chain uses TRBV10-3 with TRBJ2-7, with D unclear. Germline V gene lookup returns CDR1 ENHRY and CDR2 SYGVKD. Trimming left V 7 bases short and J 3 bases short, with 13 bases between. The CDR3 has 13 amino acids. The CDR3 is CAITPDRYYEQYF. The CDR3 nucleotides are TGTGCCATCACCCCGGACCGGTACTACGAGCAGTACTTC.

This chain connects TRBV14 to TRBJ2-5; no clear D. The CDR3 is 14 residues long. CDR1 is SGHDN and CDR2 is FVKESK in the germline V gene. Trimming removed 4 bases at V and 2 bases at J, with 11 bases between. CDR3 coding DNA: TGTGCCAGCAGCCGCTACTTTCCTCAAGAGACCCAGTACTTC. This gives the protein CASSRYFPQETQYF.

This clone was observed a few times. This CDR3 is CAISGGVNEKLFF. The CDR3 DNA reads as TGTGCCATCAGCGGGGGAGTAAATGAAAAACTGTTTTTT. The rearrangement joins TRBV10-3 to TRBJ1-4, with D tentatively TRBD1 (5 bases). Germline V gene data show CDR1 as ENHRY and CDR2 as SYGVKD. The V gene lost 6 bases and the J gene lost 5 bases, with 10 bases spanning the gap. The CDR3 is 13 residues long.